This T cell receptor (beta chain) was retrieved from a study of cytomegalovirus exposure and HLA in healthy donors. Study-wide results and caveats: The listing of 150 to 200 TCR beta chains classed them as cytomegalovirus-associated. Accounts indicate the classifier identified cytomegalovirus status with strong specificity and sensitivity. CMV antigen specificity of a few CMV-associated chains was confirmed in vitro.

The donors formed part of the roughly 120-subject validation cohort, distinct from the approximately 630-subject first cohort. Germline CDR1 and CDR2: SGHRS and YFSETQ. This CDR3 region has 19 residues. V was clipped by 0 bases and J by 8 bases, with 27 bases between them. Data came from immunoSEQ multiplex PCR; TCRdb stores just in-frame clones and leaves some out. The data show about 110,000 clones, with less than 90% seen just once and 1.8% held by the top ten. With respect to this clone: No antigen is known for it.

This sequence was found in a woman younger than 30 in good health and CMV-seropositive. V and J are TRBV5-1 and TRBJ1-5, with D maybe TRBD1 (6 bases). Material for sequencing was PBMCs. Here the CDR3 reads CASSLGNQSPGGKGEPQHF. The CDR3 coding sequence is TGCGCCAGCAGCTTGGGTAATCAAAGCCCGGGGGGTAAGGGGGAGCCCCAGCATTTT.